A single TCR beta chain is shown here with its context. The sample originates from a study of blood T cell repertoires in COVID-19. About the study: Both acute and convalescent COVID-19 samples were obtained from the United States, Italy and Spain. Nucleic acid was either cDNA or gDNA, and it came from T cells, B-cell-depleted T cells, or PBMCs.

As handled by the study authors: The authors estimated nucleated cell counts from reference gene primer amplification. TCRdb keeps only in-frame clones here, not all; method: immunoSEQ multiplex PCR. V, J and clone size were drawn from that table, and D and trimming were deduced from the DNA. The data contain about 170,000 clones, just under 85% of them singletons. With 6 bases removed from V and 6 bases from J, the gap between germline ends came to 11 bases. The CDR3 spans 13 residues. The genes are TRBV12-3 or TRBV12-4 and TRBJ2-2, with a possible D match to TRBD1 (5 bases). The sequence derives from a man aged 35-49 years who had recovered from COVID-19. Sequenced: peripheral blood. The CDR3 reads CASRPYRSGELFF. The CDR3 DNA sequence: TGTGCCAGCAGACCGTACAGGTCCGGGGAGCTGTTTTTT.